This T cell receptor (beta chain) was documented in a study of beta chain features in type 1 diabetes. Overall study: Summed over all samples, the examined sorted cells came to 95 million to 120 million.

What was sequenced were expressed TCRB transcripts, since all of the isolated RNA had been reverse transcribed. Libraries were prepared by immunoSEQ multiplex PCR; TCRdb keeps only in-frame clonotypes and omits some of them. The sample records more than 110,000 clones, 6.9% being singletons. The TCR was taken from a woman in her twenties or thirties in good health. Sequenced material: central memory CD4+ T cells from blood.

The CDR3 is CASSYGLAVDNEQFF. DNA for the CDR3: TGTGCCAGCAGTTACGGGCTAGCGGTCGACAATGAGCAGTTCTTC. This chain uses TRBV6-6 with TRBJ2-1, with TRBD2 matching 7 bases. The CDR3 sequence is 15 residues long. V was pared by 2 bases and J by 5 bases, with 6 bases of the junction left unmatched. Germline V gene sequence: CDR1 MNHNY, CDR2 SVGAGI (reference sequence).